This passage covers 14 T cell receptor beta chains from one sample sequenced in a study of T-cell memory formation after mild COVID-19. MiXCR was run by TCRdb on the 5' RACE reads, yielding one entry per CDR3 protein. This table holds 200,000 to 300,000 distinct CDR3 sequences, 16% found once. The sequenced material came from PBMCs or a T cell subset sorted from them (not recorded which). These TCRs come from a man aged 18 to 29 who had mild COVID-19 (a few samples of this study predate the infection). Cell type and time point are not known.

This CDR3 is CASSFGKIADTQYF. In nucleotides, the CDR3 is TGTGCCAGCAGCTTTGGGAAAATCGCAGATACGCAGTATTTT. The rearrangement links TRBV7-3 to TRBJ2-3; D unclear. The CDR3 is made up of 14 amino acids. Germline CDR1 SGHTA, CDR2 FQGTGA. V was pared by 3 bases and J by 4 bases, with 11 bases between.

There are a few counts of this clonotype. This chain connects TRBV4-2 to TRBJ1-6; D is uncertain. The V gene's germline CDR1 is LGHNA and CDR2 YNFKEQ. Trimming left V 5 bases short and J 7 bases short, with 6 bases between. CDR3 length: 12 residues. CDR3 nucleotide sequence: TGTGCCAGCAGCACTCAGAATTCACCCCTCCACTTT. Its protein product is CASSTQNSPLHF.

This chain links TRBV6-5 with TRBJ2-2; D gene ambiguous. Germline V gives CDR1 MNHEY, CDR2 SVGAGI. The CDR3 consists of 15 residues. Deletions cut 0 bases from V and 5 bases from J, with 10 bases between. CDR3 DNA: TGTGCCAGCAGTTACTCTAGGTCCGGTACCGGGGAGCTGTTTTTT. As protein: CASSYSRSGTGELFF.

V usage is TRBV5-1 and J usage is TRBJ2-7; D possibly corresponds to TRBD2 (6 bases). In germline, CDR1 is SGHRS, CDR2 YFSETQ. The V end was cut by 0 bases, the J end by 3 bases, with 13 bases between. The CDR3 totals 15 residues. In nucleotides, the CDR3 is TGCGCCAGCAGCTTGGATGTTGGGGGGATCTACGAGCAGTACGTC. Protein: CASSLDVGGIYEQYV.

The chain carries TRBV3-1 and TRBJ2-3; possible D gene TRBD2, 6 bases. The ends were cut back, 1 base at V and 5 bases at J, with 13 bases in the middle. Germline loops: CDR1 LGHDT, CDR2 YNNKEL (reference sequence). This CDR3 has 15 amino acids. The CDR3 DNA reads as TGTGCCAGCAGCCAAGGACTAGTCGGAGGAGATACGCAGTATTTT. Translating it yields CASSQGLVGGDTQYF.

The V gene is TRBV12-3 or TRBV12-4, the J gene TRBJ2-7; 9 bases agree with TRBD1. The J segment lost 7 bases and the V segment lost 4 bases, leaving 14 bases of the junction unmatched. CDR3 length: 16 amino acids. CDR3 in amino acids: CASSSLPGQGNGEQYF. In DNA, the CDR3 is TGTGCCAGCAGTTCGTTACCGGGACAGGGCAATGGGGAGCAGTACTTC.

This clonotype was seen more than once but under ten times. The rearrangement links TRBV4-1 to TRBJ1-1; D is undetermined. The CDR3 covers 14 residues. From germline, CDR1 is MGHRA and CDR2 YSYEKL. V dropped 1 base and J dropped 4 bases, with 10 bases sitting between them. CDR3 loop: CASSQVSPGTEAFF. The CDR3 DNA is TGCGCCAGCAGCCAAGTAAGCCCTGGCACTGAAGCTTTCTTT.

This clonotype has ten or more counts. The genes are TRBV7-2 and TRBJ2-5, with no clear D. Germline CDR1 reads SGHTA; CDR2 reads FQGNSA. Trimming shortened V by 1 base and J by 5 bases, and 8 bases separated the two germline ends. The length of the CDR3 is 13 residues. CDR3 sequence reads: CASSLGAVETQYF. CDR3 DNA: TGTGCCAGCAGCTTAGGGGCCGTGGAGACCCAGTACTTC.

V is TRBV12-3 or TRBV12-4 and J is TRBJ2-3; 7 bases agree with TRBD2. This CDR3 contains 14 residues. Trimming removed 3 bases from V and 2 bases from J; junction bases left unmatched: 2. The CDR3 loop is CASSFAGVTDTQYF. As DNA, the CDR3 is TGTGCCAGCAGTTTCGCGGGGGTCACAGATACGCAGTATTTT.

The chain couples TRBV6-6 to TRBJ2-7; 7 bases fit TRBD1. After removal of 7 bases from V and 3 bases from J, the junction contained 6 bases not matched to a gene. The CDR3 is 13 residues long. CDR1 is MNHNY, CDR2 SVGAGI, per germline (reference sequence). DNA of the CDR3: TGTGCCAGCACCCCGGGACAGTTCTACGAGCAGTACTTC. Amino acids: CASTPGQFYEQYF.

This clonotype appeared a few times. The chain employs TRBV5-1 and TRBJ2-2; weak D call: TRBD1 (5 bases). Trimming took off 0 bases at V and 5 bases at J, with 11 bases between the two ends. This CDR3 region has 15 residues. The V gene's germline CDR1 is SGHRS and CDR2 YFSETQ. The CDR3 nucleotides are TGCGCCAGCAGCTTGGTTGGGGCACGGACCGGGGAGCTGTTTTTT. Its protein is CASSLVGARTGELFF.

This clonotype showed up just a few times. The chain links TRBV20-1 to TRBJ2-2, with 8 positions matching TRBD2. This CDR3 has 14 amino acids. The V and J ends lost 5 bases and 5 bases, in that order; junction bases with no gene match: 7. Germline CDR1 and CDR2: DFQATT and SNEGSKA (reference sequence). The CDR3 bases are TGCAGTGCTCAGACGGGGGGGGCGACCGGGGAGCTGTTTTTT. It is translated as CSAQTGGATGELFF.

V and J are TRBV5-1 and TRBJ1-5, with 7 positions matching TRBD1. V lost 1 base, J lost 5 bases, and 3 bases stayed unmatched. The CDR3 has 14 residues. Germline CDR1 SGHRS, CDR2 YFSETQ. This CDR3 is CASSLSDRDQPQHF. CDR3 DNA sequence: TGCGCCAGCAGCTTGAGTGACAGGGATCAGCCCCAGCATTTT.

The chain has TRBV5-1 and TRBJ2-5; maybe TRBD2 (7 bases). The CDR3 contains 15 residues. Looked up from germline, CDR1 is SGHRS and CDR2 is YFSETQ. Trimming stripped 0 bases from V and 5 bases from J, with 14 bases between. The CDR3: CASSLGGGPRETQYF. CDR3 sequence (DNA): TGCGCCAGCAGCTTGGGCGGGGGCCCCCGGGAGACCCAGTACTTC. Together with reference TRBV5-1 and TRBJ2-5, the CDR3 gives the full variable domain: KAGVTQTPRYLIKTRGQQVTLSCSPISGHRSVSWYQQTPGQGLQFLFEYFSETQRNKGNFPGRFSGRQFSNSRSEMNVSTLELGDSALYLCASSLGGGPRETQYFGPGTRLLVL.